This entry lists 11 T cell receptor beta chains sequenced from one sample in a study of CD8+ T cells in alopecia areata. Treatment: oral pan-JAK inhibitor, 5-10 mg twice daily. In each case, RNA was isolated and then reverse transcribed into cDNA as the sequencing template. Libraries were prepared by immunoSEQ multiplex PCR; TCRdb keeps only in-frame clonotypes and omits some of them. The sample yields 90,000 to 120,000 clones, 84% seen once. The sample was CD8+ T cells sorted from blood, taken at week 24, from a patient treated with tofacitinib. The receptors were gathered from a human donor with alopecia areata.

As for this clone: The junction departs from the called germline gene at one end, perhaps through a read error. The chain has TRBV6-5 and TRBJ2-1; D might be TRBD1 (6 bases). The CDR3 loop spans 13 amino acids. Germline lookup yields CDR1 MNHEY and CDR2 SVGAGI. The CDR3, as DNA: TGTGCCAGCAGCCCCCGGACAGTCTTGCATGAGGTCTTC. This sequence encodes CASSPRTVLHEVF.

This chain links TRBV4-2 with TRBJ2-3, with 7 bases matching TRBD1. This CDR3 is built from 16 residues. Germline V gene sequence: CDR1 LGHNA, CDR2 YNFKEQ. The ends lost 0 bases at V and 2 bases at J; junction bases unmatched: 5. CDR3 region: CASSQDYGTVTDTQYF. The CDR3 coding sequence is TGTGCCAGCAGCCAAGATTATGGGACAGTCACAGATACGCAGTATTTT.

The chain links TRBV7-8 to TRBJ1-2, with D perhaps TRBD1 (6 bases). This CDR3 comprises 14 residues. V was cut by 4 bases and J by 4 bases, with 13 bases left in between. Germline assignment: CDR1 SGHVS and CDR2 FQNEAQ. This CDR3 reads CASSSRRGGYGYTF. The DNA for the CDR3 is TGTGCCAGCAGCTCCCGCAGGGGTGGCTATGGCTACACCTTC. Variable domain in full (rest from reference TRBV7-8 and TRBJ1-2): GAGVSQSPRYKVAKRGQDVALRCDPISGHVSLFWYQQALGQGPEFLTYFQNEAQLDKSGLPSDRFFAERPEGSVSTLKIQRTQQEDSAVYLCASSSRRGGYGYTFGSGTRLTVV.

The count of this clone is one. The genes are TRBV20-1 and TRBJ2-5; D is uncertain. CDR1 and CDR2 from the germline V gene are DFQATT and SNEGSKA (reference sequence). Trimming removed 5 bases from V and 4 bases from J, with 8 bases in between. The CDR3 runs to 11 residues. The CDR3 protein is CSAPDLETQYF. Written as DNA, the CDR3 is TGCAGTGCTCCAGACTTAGAGACCCAGTACTTC.

In DNA form, the CDR3 reads TGTGCCATCAGTGCTAGCAATCAGCCCCAGCATTTT. This sequence encodes CAISASNQPQHF. The chain recombines TRBV10-3 with TRBJ1-5; unclear D gene. CDR1 and CDR2 (germline): ENHRY, SYGVKD. V was shortened by 4 bases and J by 0 bases, with 1 base between the two germline ends. The CDR3 runs to 12 residues.

The chain couples TRBV11-3 to TRBJ2-2; TRBD1 is a possible D gene (5 bases). Germline V CDR1 and CDR2: SGHNT, YENEEA. With 5 bases removed from V and 0 bases from J, the gap between germline ends came to 13 bases. The CDR3 sequence is 16 residues long. CDR3 sequence reads: CASSQDLGANTGELFF. In DNA form, the CDR3 reads TGTGCCAGCAGCCAGGACCTAGGGGCGAACACCGGGGAGCTGTTTTTT.

In its sample, this clone was seen once. The V call is TRBV6-5, the J call TRBJ2-5, with 7 bases aligning to TRBD2. After removal of 5 bases from V and 1 base from J, the junction contained 4 bases not matched to a gene. The germline V gene has CDR1 MNHEY and CDR2 SVGAGI. The CDR3 runs 14 residues. CDR3 loop: CASSRSSGQETQYF. For the CDR3, the DNA is TGTGCCAGCAGTAGATCTAGCGGCCAAGAGACCCAGTACTTC.

This clone was observed a single time. The chain recombines TRBV14 with TRBJ2-5, with 9 bases aligning to TRBD2. Trimming cost V 2 bases and J 2 bases; bases outside gene matches: 9. This CDR3 has 17 amino acids. CDR1 and CDR2 (germline): SGHDN, FVKESK. In nucleotides, the CDR3 is TGTGCCAGCAGCCAAAAAAGAGGACTAGCGCTACAAGAGACCCAGTACTTC. Translated: CASSQKRGLALQETQYF.

This chain uses TRBV15 with TRBJ2-1, with D maybe TRBD2 (6 bases). Germline V gene sequence: CDR1 LNHNV, CDR2 YYDKDF (reference sequence). The ends were cut back, 0 bases at V and 2 bases at J, with 14 bases in the middle. The CDR3 runs to 17 residues. DNA of the CDR3: TGTGCCACCAGCAGAGATCGGGAGTTGAGCCCCTACAATGAGCAGTTCTTC. Its translation is CATSRDRELSPYNEQFF.

The gene calls are TRBV5-6 and TRBJ2-4; a weak D match, TRBD2 (6 bases). Germline-derived CDR1 and CDR2 are SGHDT and YYEEEE. V was shortened by 4 bases and J by 0 bases, with 17 bases between the two germline ends. The CDR3 is made up of 17 amino acids. DNA for the CDR3: TGTGCCAGCAGCCATGGAGGGTCCTACCTAGCCAAAAACATTCAGTACTTC. Translating it yields CASSHGGSYLAKNIQYF.

This clone was seen a single time. This chain links TRBV20-1 with TRBJ1-1, with no clear D. The length of the CDR3 is 10 residues. Per the germline V gene, CDR1 is DFQATT and CDR2 is SNEGSKA (reference sequence). V lost 6 bases and J lost 5, with 7 bases in between. The CDR3 spells CSAQRTEAFF. In nucleotides, the CDR3 is TGCAGTGCCCAGAGGACTGAAGCTTTCTTT.